The 6 T cell receptor beta chains given below trace back to one sample, sequenced in a study of regulatory T cells in long-lasting Graves disease. Time point indicated: newly diagnosed GD, antithyroid drugs for less than 3 months. The TCR library was made from RNA extracted from PBMCs. Through Arm-PCR of CDR3 regions and iRepertoire HTBI primers, TCR beta libraries were built. From the multiplex PCR reads, TCRdb called clonotypes with MiXCR, one entry per CDR3 protein. Among roughly 380,000 distinct CDR3 sequences, over 15% were seen once, and the ten largest hold about 32%. These data were likewise used in another study, on T cells in Graves' hyperthyroidism and ophthalmopathy.

This sample comprised peripheral blood mononuclear cells (PBMCs), obtained at new diagnosis, from a patient treated with antithyroid drugs. The receptors come from a man aged 35 to 55 with Graves disease.

This clonotype has ten or more counts. J is TRBJ1-5 and V is TRBV5-5; possibly TRBD1 for D (5 bases). Germline-derived CDR1 and CDR2 are SGHKS and YYEKEE (reference sequence). The V gene lost 4 bases and the J gene lost 3 bases, with 17 bases spanning the gap. CDR3 size: 16 residues. CDR3 loop: CASSPGTGTHNQPQHF. The CDR3 DNA is TGTGCCAGCAGCCCAGGAACCGGGACGCACAATCAGCCCCAGCATTTT.

At least ten counts were recorded for this clonotype. The chain couples TRBV27 to TRBJ2-3; 8 bases map to TRBD2. V lost 5 bases and J lost 0; bases outside the gene matches: 10. Germline CDR1 MNHEY, CDR2 SMNVEV (reference sequence). The CDR3 is 17 amino acids. The CDR3 protein is CASSPTRGGGSTDTQYF. CDR3 bases: TGTGCCAGCAGTCCGACCCGGGGCGGGGGGAGCACAGATACGCAGTATTTT.

This clonotype was recorded many times. The chain uses TRBV11-3 and TRBJ2-3, with D perhaps TRBD2 (5 bases). Germline V lookup: CDR1 SGHNT, CDR2 YENEEA. The ends were cut back, 6 bases at V and 8 bases at J, with 9 bases in the middle. This CDR3 contains 11 residues. CDR3 DNA sequence: TGTGCCAGCAGGGCCCGGGGTACGCAGTATTTT. This codes for CASRARGTQYF.

This clonotype came up many times. The chain has TRBV27 and TRBJ2-2, with TRBD1 identical over 11 bases. V lost 6 bases and J lost 1; bases outside the gene matches: 13. CDR3 length: 19 amino acids. The germline V gene encodes CDR1 MNHEY and CDR2 SMNVEV (reference sequence). CDR3 in amino acids: CASSITGQGVLGNTGELFF. CDR3 coding DNA: TGTGCCAGCAGCATTACGGGACAGGGGGTCCTAGGGAACACCGGGGAGCTGTTTTTT.

The chain combines TRBV4-1 with TRBJ2-2; TRBD1 matches at 7 bases. Trimming at V came to 1 base and at J to 6 bases, leaving 11 bases not matched to a gene. There are 17 residues in the CDR3. Looked up from germline, CDR1 is MGHRA and CDR2 is YSYEKL. The CDR3 DNA follows: TGCGCCAGCAGCCAAGGGAGGCCAGGGGGTCCAGCCGGGGAGCTGTTTTTT. Encoded protein: CASSQGRPGGPAGELFF.

This clonotype was observed at least ten times. This chain connects TRBV2 to TRBJ2-7; 10 bases line up with TRBD2. With 3 bases clipped from V and 3 bases from J, the junction kept 5 bases outside the gene matches. The CDR3 covers 15 residues. CDR1 is SNHLY and CDR2 is FYNNEI in the germline V gene. The CDR3 protein is CASSDLAGVLYEQYF. CDR3 bases: TGTGCCAGCAGTGATCTAGCGGGGGTTCTCTACGAGCAGTACTTC.